This T cell receptor beta chain comes out of a study of T cells in localized non-small cell lung cancer. Regarding the study as a whole: Uninvolved nearby lung showed the greatest T cell clonality, exceeding that found in tumor. Appearance in adjacent lung was seen for a median around 61 of the top 100 tumor clones. Among blood samples, higher T cell density accompanied longer overall survival.

As concerns this clone: The target antigen is unknown.

TCRdb's table, derived via immunoSEQ multiplex PCR, lists solely in-frame clones and lacks some. The sample yields 7,500 to 8,500 clones, nearly 60% seen once. This specimen was lymph node tissue, taken before any cancer treatment. The origin of this receptor is a male donor older than 55 with stage I squamous cell lung carcinoma.

CDR3 sequence reads: CASSDGRPEAFF. The CDR3 DNA reads as TGCGCCAGCAGCGACGGACGCCCTGAAGCTTTCTTT. The rearrangement uses TRBV10-2 and TRBJ1-1; unclear D gene. The CDR3 sequence is 12 residues long. V lost 6 bases and J lost 6, with 11 bases in between. Germline loops: CDR1 WSHSY, CDR2 SAAADI.